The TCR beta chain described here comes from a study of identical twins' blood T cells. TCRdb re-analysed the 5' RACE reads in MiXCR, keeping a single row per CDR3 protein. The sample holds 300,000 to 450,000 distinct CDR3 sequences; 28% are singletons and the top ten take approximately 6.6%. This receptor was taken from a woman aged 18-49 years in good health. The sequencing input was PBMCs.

The DNA of the CDR3 is TGCAGCGTTGATAGTGGAGGCTACGAGCAGTACTTC. This translates into CSVDSGGYEQYF. The rearrangement links TRBV29-1 to TRBJ2-7, with TRBD2 as a possible D gene (5 bases). The CDR3 length is 12 residues. Germline CDR1 reads SQVTM; CDR2 reads ANQGSEA. Deletions cut 3 bases from V and 3 bases from J, with 9 bases between.